Below are 18 T cell receptor beta chains sequenced from a single sample in a study of PD-1 blockade in classical Hodgkin lymphoma. Each of the patients experienced relapse following autologous stem cell transplantation, and their brentuximab vedotin exposure differed. Through magnetic negative selection, CD8+ T cells were separated from PBMCs that had been thawed. Profiling relied on immunoSEQ multiplex PCR, and the TCRdb table lists in-frame clones only, not all of them. The table lists about 27,000 clones, 80% to 90% of them singletons. The sample in question was CD8+ T cells from blood, obtained at baseline. The origin of the receptors is a human donor with classical Hodgkin lymphoma.

The chain joins TRBV27 to TRBJ2-7; D possibly corresponds to TRBD2 (6 bases). Per the germline V gene, CDR1 is MNHEY and CDR2 is SMNVEV (reference sequence). The CDR3 is 13 amino acids. V was shortened by 8 bases and J by 6 bases, with 17 bases between the two germline ends. The CDR3: CASGSSAHLEQYF. In DNA, the CDR3 is TGTGCCAGCGGCTCTAGCGCCCATCTCGAGCAGTACTTC.

The chain uses TRBV7-9 and TRBJ2-5; D is unresolved. V shed 4 bases and J shed 0 bases, with 15 bases lying between them. CDR3 length equals 16 residues. Germline CDR1 SEHNR, CDR2 FQNEAQ (reference sequence). The CDR3 coding sequence is TGTGCCAGCAGCTCCCTTTCTTCTAGGAACCAAGAGACCCAGTACTTC. It specifies CASSSLSSRNQETQYF.

The chain joins TRBV19 to TRBJ1-2; D possibly corresponds to TRBD1 (6 bases). The CDR3 runs 12 residues. The germline gives CDR1 LNHDA, CDR2 SQIVND (reference sequence). The V end lost 8 bases, the J end lost 4 bases, and 11 bases lay between the germline ends. As DNA, the CDR3 is TGTGCCAGTTCGGACAGCCCCTATGGCTACACCTTC. Its translation: CASSDSPYGYTF.

V gene TRBV23-1 combines with J gene TRBJ2-2; D might be TRBD2 (5 bases). TRBV23-1 is labeled an ORF, and its function is uncertain. This CDR3 region has 12 residues. Between the trimmed V and J ends, which lost 11 bases and 6 bases, there was a span of 13 bases. The CDR3 loop is CAPEGFSGELFF. The CDR3 nucleotides read TGCGCCCCCGAGGGTTTTTCCGGGGAGCTGTTTTTT.

This chain uses TRBV18 with TRBJ2-1, with D perhaps TRBD1 or TRBD2 (5 bases each). The CDR3 extends over 13 amino acids. V gave up 5 bases and J gave up 5 bases, with 10 bases separating them. CDR1 is KGHSH, CDR2 LQKENI, per germline. The CDR3 loop is CASSVGRNNEQFF. CDR3 nucleotide sequence: TGTGCCAGCTCAGTGGGACGGAACAATGAGCAGTTCTTC.

The rearrangement uses TRBV18 and TRBJ2-5; D gene uncertain. From germline, CDR1 is KGHSH and CDR2 LQKENI. This CDR3 region has 11 residues. V was shortened by 5 bases and J by 11 bases, with 12 bases between the two germline ends. This chain's CDR3 is CASSASYEQYF. CDR3 sequence (DNA): TGTGCCAGCTCAGCCAGTTATGAGCAGTACTTC.

The J gene is TRBJ1-5, the V gene TRBV30, with D perhaps matching TRBD1 (6 bases). Trimming took off 0 bases at V and 4 bases at J, with 10 bases between the two ends. CDR1 is GTSNPN, CDR2 SVGIG, per germline (reference sequence). CDR3 length: 14 residues. CDR3 sequence: CAWSVGAGNQPQHF. The CDR3 DNA follows: TGTGCCTGGAGTGTGGGGGCGGGTAATCAGCCCCAGCATTTT.

This clone has only a few counts. V usage is TRBV5-6 and J usage is TRBJ2-7; D ambiguous. This CDR3 has 14 residues. V was clipped by 0 bases and J by 3 bases, with 10 bases between them. The V gene's germline CDR1 is SGHDT and CDR2 YYEEEE. CDR3 residues: CASSLGGDFYEQYF. DNA for the CDR3: TGTGCCAGCAGCTTGGGAGGTGACTTCTACGAGCAGTACTTC.

The chain uses TRBV5-6 and TRBJ2-7, with 10 bases that match TRBD2. There are 15 residues in the CDR3. In germline, CDR1 is SGHDT, CDR2 YYEEEE. Trimming took 4 bases from V and 4 from J; bases not matched to a gene: 8. Here the CDR3 reads CASSQATSGPYEQYF. CDR3 bases: TGTGCCAGCAGCCAAGCGACTAGCGGGCCTTACGAGCAGTACTTC.

The chain combines TRBV14 with TRBJ1-4; D gene ambiguous. The germline CDR1 and CDR2 sequences are SGHDN and FVKESK. This CDR3 comprises 18 residues. V dropped 0 bases and J dropped 3 bases, with 17 bases sitting between them. The CDR3 sequence is CASSQERGNSTSNEKLFF. For the CDR3, the DNA is TGTGCCAGCAGCCAAGAGAGAGGGAATAGCACTTCTAATGAAAAACTGTTTTTT.

The V gene is TRBV15, the J gene TRBJ2-5; no clear D gene. V was trimmed by 0 bases and J by 5 bases, leaving 13 bases between them. Germline V gene sequence: CDR1 LNHNV, CDR2 YYDKDF (reference sequence). This CDR3 has 15 residues. In nucleotides, the CDR3 is TGTGCCACCAGCAGAGATCGCTCAACAATCGAGACCCAGTACTTC. Amino acids: CATSRDRSTIETQYF. The whole variable domain, filled in from reference TRBV15 and TRBJ2-5, reads DAMVIQNPRYQVTQFGKPVTLSCSQTLNHNVMYWYQQKSSQAPKLLFHYYDKDFNNEADTPDNFQSRRPNTSFCFLDIRSPGLGDTAMYLCATSRDRSTIETQYFGPGTRLLVL.

V gene TRBV4-1 combines with J gene TRBJ1-1; 7 nucleotides line up with TRBD1. The J segment lost 4 bases and the V segment lost 4 bases, leaving 3 bases of the junction unmatched. CDR1 is MGHRA, CDR2 YSYEKL, per germline. The CDR3 is made up of 13 amino acids. The CDR3 loop reads CASSPRDSTEAFF. The CDR3 DNA is TGCGCCAGCAGCCCTCGGGACAGCACTGAAGCTTTCTTT.

The chain combines TRBV28 with TRBJ2-7, with 11 bases matching TRBD2. Per the germline V gene, CDR1 is MDHEN and CDR2 is SYDVKM. The CDR3 has 16 amino acids. The V segment lost 0 bases and the J segment 2 bases; nucleotides outside the gene matches: 3. In DNA form, the CDR3 reads TGTGCCAGCAGTTTATGGGCGACTAGCGGGACCTACGAGCAGTACTTC. This sequence encodes CASSLWATSGTYEQYF.

The chain recombines TRBV5-1 with TRBJ2-1; TRBD2 is a possible D gene (6 bases). The germline gives CDR1 SGHRS, CDR2 YFSETQ. CDR3 length: 15 residues. Trimming cost V 4 bases and J 4 bases, with 15 bases left between them. CDR3 protein: CASSPFRESYNEQFF. The DNA for the CDR3 is TGCGCCAGCAGCCCTTTCCGGGAGAGTTACAATGAGCAGTTCTTC.

The gene calls are TRBV6-6 and TRBJ2-1, with D unresolved. V was pared by 10 bases and J by 4 bases, with 11 bases between. Germline-derived CDR1 and CDR2 are MNHNY and SVGAGI (reference sequence). The CDR3 is 12 residues long. DNA for the CDR3: TGTGCCATCTCGACTTCTTACAATGAGCAGTTCTTC. Residues: CAISTSYNEQFF.

The chain has TRBV15 and TRBJ2-1; D might be TRBD2 (6 bases). This CDR3 has 15 residues. Per the germline V gene, CDR1 is LNHNV and CDR2 is YYDKDF (reference sequence). Between the trimmed V and J ends, which lost 3 bases and 8 bases, there was a span of 17 bases. This CDR3 is CATSRALSGADEQFF. CDR3 in DNA: TGTGCCACCAGCAGGGCCCTATCGGGAGCCGATGAGCAGTTCTTC.

This clone was seen just once. This chain links TRBV15 with TRBJ1-1; D is possibly TRBD1 (5 bases). The CDR3 is 13 amino acids. Deletions cut 1 base from V and 6 bases from J, with 9 bases between. CDR1 and CDR2 from the germline V gene are LNHNV and YYDKDF (reference sequence). CDR3 sequence (DNA): TGTGCCACCAGCAGAGGGGGGGGGTCTGAAGCTTTCTTT. It yields the protein CATSRGGGSEAFF.

The gene calls are TRBV5-6 and TRBJ1-1, with D possibly being TRBD1 (5 bases). CDR1 and CDR2 from the germline V gene are SGHDT and YYEEEE. Deletions cut 4 bases from V and 12 bases from J, with 22 bases between. CDR3 length equals 14 residues. The CDR3 protein is CASSPGVGLGLTFF. The DNA for the CDR3 is TGTGCCAGCAGCCCGGGGGTTGGGTTGGGGTTAACTTTCTTT. The complete variable domain, with remaining parts taken from reference TRBV5-6 and TRBJ1-1, reads DAGVTQSPTHLIKTRGQQVTLRCSPKSGHDTVSWYQQALGQGPQFIFQYYEEEERQRGNFPDRFSGHQFPNYSSELNVNALLLGDSALYLCASSPGVGLGLTFFGQGTRLTVV.